The TCR beta chain described here comes from a study of OX40 agonist ivuxolimab in advanced cancers. The CDR3 runs to 14 residues. The ends were cut back, 5 bases at V and 2 bases at J, with 12 bases in the middle. The germline V gene has CDR1 LNHDA and CDR2 SQIVND (reference sequence). The table came from immunoSEQ multiplex PCR; TCRdb's copy has only in-frame clones and leaves some out. This sample has fewer than 25,000 clones, with about three quarters found just once. This clonotype was obtained from an adult with an advanced solid tumor such as melanoma, head and neck, liver or kidney cancer. The chain is built from TRBV19 and TRBJ1-2; D gene unclear. The source was CD4+ or CD8+ T cells sorted from blood, collected in a trial of the OX40 agonist ivuxolimab. CDR3 DNA sequence: TGTGCCAGTAGTCCCCGAGGATGGAACTATGGCTACACCTTC. Its translation is CASSPRGWNYGYTF.